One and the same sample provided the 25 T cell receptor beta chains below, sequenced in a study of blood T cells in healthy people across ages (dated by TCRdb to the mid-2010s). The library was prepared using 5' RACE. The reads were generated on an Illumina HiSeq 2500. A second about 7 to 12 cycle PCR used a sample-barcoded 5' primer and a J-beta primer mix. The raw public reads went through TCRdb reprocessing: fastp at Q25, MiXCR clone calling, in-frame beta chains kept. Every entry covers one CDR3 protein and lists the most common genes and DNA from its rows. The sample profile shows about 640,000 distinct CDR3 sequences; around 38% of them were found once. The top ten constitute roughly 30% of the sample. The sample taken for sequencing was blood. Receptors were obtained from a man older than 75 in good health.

The CDR3: CATSDHSGRANEQYF. DNA of the CDR3: TGTGCCACCAGTGATCATAGCGGGAGGGCCAATGAGCAGTACTTC. The genes are TRBV24-1 and TRBJ2-7; 11 bases fit TRBD2. Germline CDR1 KGHDR, CDR2 SFDVKD. This CDR3 region has 15 residues. J lost 7 bases, V lost 3 bases, and 7 bases had no gene match.

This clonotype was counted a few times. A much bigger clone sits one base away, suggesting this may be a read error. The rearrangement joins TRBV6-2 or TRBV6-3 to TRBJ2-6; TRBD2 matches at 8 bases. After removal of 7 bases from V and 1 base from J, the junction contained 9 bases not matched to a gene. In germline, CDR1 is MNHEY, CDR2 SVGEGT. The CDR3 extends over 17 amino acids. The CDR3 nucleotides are TGTGCCAGCAAACCGGGACTAGGATGTTCTGGGGCCAACGTCCTGACTTTC. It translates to CASKPGLGCSGANVLTF.

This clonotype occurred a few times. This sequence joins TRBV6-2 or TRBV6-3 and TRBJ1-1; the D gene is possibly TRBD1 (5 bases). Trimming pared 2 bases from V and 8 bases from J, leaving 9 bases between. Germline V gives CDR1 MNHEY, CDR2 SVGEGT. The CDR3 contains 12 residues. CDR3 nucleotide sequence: TGTGCCAGCAGTTACCGGGACGGAGAAGCTTTCTTT. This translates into CASSYRDGEAFF.

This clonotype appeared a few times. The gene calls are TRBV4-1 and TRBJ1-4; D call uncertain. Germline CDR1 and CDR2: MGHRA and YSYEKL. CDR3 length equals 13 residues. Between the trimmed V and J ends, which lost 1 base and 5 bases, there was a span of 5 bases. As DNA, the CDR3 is TGCGCCAGCAGCCAAGTACAGAATGAAAAACTGTTTTTT. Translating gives CASSQVQNEKLFF.

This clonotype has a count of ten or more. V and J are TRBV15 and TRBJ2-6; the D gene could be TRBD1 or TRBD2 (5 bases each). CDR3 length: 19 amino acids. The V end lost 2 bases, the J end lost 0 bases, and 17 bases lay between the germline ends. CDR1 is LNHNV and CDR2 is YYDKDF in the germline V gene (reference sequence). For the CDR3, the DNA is TGTGCCACCAGCAGACCTCCCGGGACGGCCGACTCTGGGGCCAACGTCCTGACTTTC. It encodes CATSRPPGTADSGANVLTF.

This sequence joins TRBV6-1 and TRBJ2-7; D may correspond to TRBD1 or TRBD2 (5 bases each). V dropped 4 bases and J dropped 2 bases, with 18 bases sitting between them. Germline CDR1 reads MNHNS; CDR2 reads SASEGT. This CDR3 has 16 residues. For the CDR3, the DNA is TGTGCCAGCAGTGCCCCCGGGACGACTATGACCTACGAGCAGTACTTC. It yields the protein CASSAPGTTMTYEQYF.

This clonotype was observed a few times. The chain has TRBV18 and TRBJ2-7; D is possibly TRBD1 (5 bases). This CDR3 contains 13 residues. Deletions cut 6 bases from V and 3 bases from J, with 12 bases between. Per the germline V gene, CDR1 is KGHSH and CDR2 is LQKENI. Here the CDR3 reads CASSPFQGYEQYF. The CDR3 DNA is TGTGCCAGCTCCCCATTTCAGGGCTACGAGCAGTACTTC.

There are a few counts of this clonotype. In nucleotides, the CDR3 is TGCAGCGTTGAAGGACTAGCGGGGGCAATAAGAAACATTCAGTACTTC. This codes for CSVEGLAGAIRNIQYF. The gene calls are TRBV29-1 and TRBJ2-4, with 12 positions matching TRBD2. V gave up 1 base and J gave up 6 bases; unmatched junction bases: 7. The CDR3 covers 16 residues. The germline V gene encodes CDR1 SQVTM and CDR2 ANQGSEA.

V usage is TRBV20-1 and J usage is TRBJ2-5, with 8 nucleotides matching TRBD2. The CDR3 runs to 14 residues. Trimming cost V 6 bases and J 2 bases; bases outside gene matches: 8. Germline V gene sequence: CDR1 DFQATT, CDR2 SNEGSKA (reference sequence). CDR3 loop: CSATIAGNQETQYF. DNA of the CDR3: TGCAGTGCAACTATAGCGGGGAATCAAGAGACCCAGTACTTC.

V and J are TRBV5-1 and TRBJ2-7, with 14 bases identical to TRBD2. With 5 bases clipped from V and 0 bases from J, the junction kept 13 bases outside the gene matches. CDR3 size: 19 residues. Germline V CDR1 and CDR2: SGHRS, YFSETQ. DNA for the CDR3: TGCGCCAGCAGTCAAACCTCATGGACTAGCGGGAGGAGCTCCTACGAGCAGTACTTC. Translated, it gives CASSQTSWTSGRSSYEQYF.

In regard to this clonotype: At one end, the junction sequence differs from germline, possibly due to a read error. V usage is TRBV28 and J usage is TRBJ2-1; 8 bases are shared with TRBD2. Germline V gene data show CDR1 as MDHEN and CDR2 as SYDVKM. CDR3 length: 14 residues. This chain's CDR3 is CAGSTTGTRDEQFF. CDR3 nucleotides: TGTGCCGGCAGTACAACCGGGACTAGGGATGAGCAGTTCTTC.

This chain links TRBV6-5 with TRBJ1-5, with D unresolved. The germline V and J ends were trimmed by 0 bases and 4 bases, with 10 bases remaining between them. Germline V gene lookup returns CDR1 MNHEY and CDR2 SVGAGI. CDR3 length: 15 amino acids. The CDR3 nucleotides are TGTGCCAGCAGTTACTCGAAGTCTGGGAATCAGCCCCAGCATTTT. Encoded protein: CASSYSKSGNQPQHF.

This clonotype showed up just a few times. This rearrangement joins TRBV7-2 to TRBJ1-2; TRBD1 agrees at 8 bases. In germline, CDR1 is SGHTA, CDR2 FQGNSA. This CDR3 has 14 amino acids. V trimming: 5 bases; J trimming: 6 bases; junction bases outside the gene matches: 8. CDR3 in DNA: TGTGCCAGCAGCACAAGACAGGGGCGGGATGGCTACACCTTC. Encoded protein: CASSTRQGRDGYTF. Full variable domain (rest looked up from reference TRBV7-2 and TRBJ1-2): GAGVSQSPSNKVTEKGKDVELRCDPISGHTALYWYRQSLGQGLEFLIYFQGNSAPDKSGLPSDRFSAERTGGSVSTLTIQRTQQEDSAVYLCASSTRQGRDGYTFGSGTRLTVV.

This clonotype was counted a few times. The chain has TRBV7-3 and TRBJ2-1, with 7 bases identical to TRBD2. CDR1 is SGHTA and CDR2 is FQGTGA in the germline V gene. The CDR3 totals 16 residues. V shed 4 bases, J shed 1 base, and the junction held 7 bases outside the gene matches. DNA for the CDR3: TGTGCCAGCAGCTCCGGACTAGGCGGATCCTACAATGAGCAGTTCTTC. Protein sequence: CASSSGLGGSYNEQFF.

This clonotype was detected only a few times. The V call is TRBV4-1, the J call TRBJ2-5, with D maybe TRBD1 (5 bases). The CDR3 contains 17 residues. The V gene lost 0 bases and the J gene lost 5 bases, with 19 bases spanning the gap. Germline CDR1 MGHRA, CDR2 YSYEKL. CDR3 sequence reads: CASSQDLGRPRIETQYF. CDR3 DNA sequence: TGCGCCAGCAGCCAAGATTTGGGGCGACCGAGGATCGAGACCCAGTACTTC.

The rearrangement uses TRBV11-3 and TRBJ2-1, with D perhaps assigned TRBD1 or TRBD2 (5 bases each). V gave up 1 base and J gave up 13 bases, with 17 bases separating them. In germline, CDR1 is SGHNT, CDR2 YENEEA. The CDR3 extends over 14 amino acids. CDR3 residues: CASSLAGAQETQFF. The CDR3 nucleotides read TGTGCCAGCAGCTTAGCCGGGGCTCAAGAGACCCAGTTCTTC.

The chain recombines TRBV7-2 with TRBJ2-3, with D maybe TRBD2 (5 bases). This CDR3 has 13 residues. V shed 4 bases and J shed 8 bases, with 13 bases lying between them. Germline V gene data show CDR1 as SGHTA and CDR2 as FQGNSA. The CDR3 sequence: CASSSLGEGTQYF. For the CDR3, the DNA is TGTGCCAGCAGCTCCCTCGGGGAAGGTACGCAGTATTTT.

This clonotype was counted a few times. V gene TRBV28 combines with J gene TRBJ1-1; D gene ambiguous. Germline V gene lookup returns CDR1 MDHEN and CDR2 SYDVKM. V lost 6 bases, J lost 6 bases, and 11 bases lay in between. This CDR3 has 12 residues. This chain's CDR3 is CASRLSRAEAFF. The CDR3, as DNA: TGTGCCAGCAGGCTCTCCCGAGCTGAAGCTTTCTTT.

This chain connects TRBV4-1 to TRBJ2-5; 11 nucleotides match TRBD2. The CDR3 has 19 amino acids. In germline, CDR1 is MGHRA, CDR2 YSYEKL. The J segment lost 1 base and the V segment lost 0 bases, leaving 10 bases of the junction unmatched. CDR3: CASSQDPLLAGGPQETQYF. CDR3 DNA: TGCGCCAGCAGCCAAGATCCCCTATTAGCGGGAGGGCCCCAAGAGACCCAGTACTTC.

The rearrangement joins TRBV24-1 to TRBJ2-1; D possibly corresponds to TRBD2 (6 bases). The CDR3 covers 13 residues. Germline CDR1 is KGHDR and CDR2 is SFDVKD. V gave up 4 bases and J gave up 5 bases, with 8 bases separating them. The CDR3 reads CATSEGGNNEQFF. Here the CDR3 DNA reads TGTGCCACCAGTGAAGGAGGGAACAATGAGCAGTTCTTC.

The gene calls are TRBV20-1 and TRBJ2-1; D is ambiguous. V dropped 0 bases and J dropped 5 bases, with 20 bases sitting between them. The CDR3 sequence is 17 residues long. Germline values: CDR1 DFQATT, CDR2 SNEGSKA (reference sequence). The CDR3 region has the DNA TGCAGTGCTAGAGATGGGTTGGGCTTGCCGTATAACAATGAGCAGTTCTTC. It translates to CSARDGLGLPYNNEQFF.

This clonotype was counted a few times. This CDR3 is CASSFPLGSGAYEQYF. CDR3 DNA sequence: TGTGCCAGCAGCTTCCCCCTCGGGTCGGGCGCCTACGAGCAGTACTTC. The gene calls are TRBV28 and TRBJ2-7, with D uncertain. V dropped 6 bases and J dropped 2 bases, with 20 bases sitting between them. Germline CDR1 is MDHEN and CDR2 is SYDVKM. This CDR3 region has 16 residues.

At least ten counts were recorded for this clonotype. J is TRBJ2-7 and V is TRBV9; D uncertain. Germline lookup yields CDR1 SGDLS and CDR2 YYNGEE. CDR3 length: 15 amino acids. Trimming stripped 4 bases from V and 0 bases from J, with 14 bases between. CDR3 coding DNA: TGTGCCAGCAGCCCCGACCCGTTGAGCTCCTACGAGCAGTACTTC. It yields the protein CASSPDPLSSYEQYF.

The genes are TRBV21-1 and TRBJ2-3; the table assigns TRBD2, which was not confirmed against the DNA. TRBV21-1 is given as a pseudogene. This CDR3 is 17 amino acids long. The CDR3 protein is CASSKVEGTRLMDTQYF. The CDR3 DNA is TGTGCCAGCAGCAAAGTGGAGGGGACTAGACTAATGGATACGCAGTATTTT.

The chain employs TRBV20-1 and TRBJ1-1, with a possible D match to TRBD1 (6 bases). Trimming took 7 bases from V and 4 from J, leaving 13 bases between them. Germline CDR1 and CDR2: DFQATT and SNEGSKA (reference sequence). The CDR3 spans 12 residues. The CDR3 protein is CSEGGLGTEAFF. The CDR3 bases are TGCAGTGAAGGGGGTTTAGGCACTGAAGCTTTCTTT.